The subject of this entry is one T cell receptor (beta chain). This sample is part of a study of blood T cell repertoires in COVID-19. Study information: Sample material is recorded as cDNA or gDNA derived from T cells, B-cell-depleted T cells, or PBMCs.

Produced via immunoSEQ multiplex PCR; TCRdb's table is partial and in-frame only. The table has about 150,000 clones, over 75% seen once; the top ten hold around 0.63%. The junction had 6 bases not matched to a gene; V was cut back by 4 bases and J by 5 bases. Germline V gene sequence: CDR1 SGHTS, CDR2 YDEGEE. The CDR3 is 15 amino acids. The chain joins TRBV5-8 to TRBJ2-2; TRBD1 matches 9 bases. The clonotype originates from a man aged 55 to 70 with COVID-19, enrolled during active disease. Sequenced input: peripheral blood. The CDR3 reads CASSEDRGWTGELFF. CDR3 in DNA: TGTGCCAGCAGCGAGGACAGGGGCTGGACCGGGGAGCTGTTTTTT.